One TCR beta chain is described in this entry. Antigen specificity is unknown. Average input was roughly 1,100 ng genomic DNA for immunoSEQ TCR beta CDR3 amplification. Here immunoSEQ multiplex PCR was the method, and the copy in TCRdb shows in-frame clones only, minus some. The sample spans tens of thousands of clones; the ten largest clones claim less than 9.5%. This specimen comes from a study of T cells in women clearing cervical HPV infection. Overall study results and limits: A classifier using richness and V gene abundances reached an AUC of around 0.83. Unknown T-cell numbers per sample may underlie the richness differences.

The specimen sequenced was blood buffy coat. This receptor was taken from a woman aged 18 to 75 with a cervical HPV16 infection that either progressed to CIN3+ or cleared (not recorded which).

CDR3 protein: CASSLGLAYNDYTF. The CDR3 DNA, read in part, is TGTGCCAGCAGCTTAGGACTAGCATACAATGAC. The chain is built from TRBV7-2 and TRBJ1-2, with D unresolved. The sequenced fragment ends 3 residues before the CDR3 boundary, so the rest is inferred from the germline J gene. Germline V lookup: CDR1 SGHTA, CDR2 FQGNSA. CDR3 size: 14 residues.